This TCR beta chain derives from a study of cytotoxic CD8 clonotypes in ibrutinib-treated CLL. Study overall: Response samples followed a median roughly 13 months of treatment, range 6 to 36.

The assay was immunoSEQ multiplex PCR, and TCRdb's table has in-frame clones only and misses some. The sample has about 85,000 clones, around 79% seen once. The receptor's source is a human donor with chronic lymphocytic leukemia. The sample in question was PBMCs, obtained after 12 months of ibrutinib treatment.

The CDR3 nucleotides read TGTGCCAGCAGTTTATGGGGGCCCCAAAGTGGCCAGTACTTC. Translating it yields CASSLWGPQSGQYF. The genes are TRBV28 and TRBJ2-5, with D possibly being TRBD1 (5 bases). The CDR3 is 14 residues long. V lost 0 bases to trimming and J lost 10 bases, with 15 bases between them. Germline V gene data show CDR1 as MDHEN and CDR2 as SYDVKM.